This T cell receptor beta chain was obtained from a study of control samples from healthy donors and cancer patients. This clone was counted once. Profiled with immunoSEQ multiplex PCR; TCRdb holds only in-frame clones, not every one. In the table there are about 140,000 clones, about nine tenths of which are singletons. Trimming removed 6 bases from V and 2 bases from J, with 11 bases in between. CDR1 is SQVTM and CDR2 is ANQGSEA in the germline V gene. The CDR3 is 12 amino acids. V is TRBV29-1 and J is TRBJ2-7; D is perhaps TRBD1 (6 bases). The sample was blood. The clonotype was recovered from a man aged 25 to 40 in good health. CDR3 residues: CSVNRETYEQYF. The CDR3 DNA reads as TGCAGCGTAAACAGGGAGACCTACGAGCAGTACTTC.